This T cell receptor (beta chain) stems from a study of blood T cell repertoires in COVID-19. Background on the study: Donors in the United States, Italy and Spain gave samples during acute or convalescent COVID-19. T cells, B-cell-depleted T cells, or PBMCs provided the cDNA or gDNA that served as material.

V dropped 3 bases and J dropped 2; count of bases not matched to a gene: 11. Germline V gene data show CDR1 as MDHEN and CDR2 as SYDVKM. CDR3 size: 17 residues. In the study's own analysis: Reference gene primer amplification gave estimated nucleated cell counts. Using immunoSEQ multiplex PCR, the repertoire was profiled, and TCRdb retains in-frame clones only, with some absent. For V, J and clone size, that table is used; D and trimming come from the DNA. Of approximately 300,000 clones in the sample, about 85% were seen once. V gene TRBV28 combines with J gene TRBJ2-3, with 7 bases lining up with TRBD1. This sequence was found in a woman in her forties or fifties who had recovered from COVID-19. Input material: peripheral blood. The chain's CDR3 is CASSFRKADRPTDTQYF. The CDR3, as DNA: TGTGCCAGCAGTTTTCGAAAAGCGGACAGGCCCACAGATACGCAGTATTTT.